These 30 T cell receptor beta chains share one sample of origin, sequenced in a study of T cell responses to AZD1222 COVID-19 vaccine. Generated by immunoSEQ multiplex PCR, the TCRdb table keeps only in-frame clones and is missing some. The data hold more than 80,000 clones, with around 90% observed a single time. Sequencing was performed on peripheral blood, taken on day 0 of AZD1222 vaccination. The receptors stem from an adult in good health.

The V call is TRBV6-5, the J call TRBJ2-7; 7 bases are shared with TRBD1. The ends lost 4 bases at V and 1 base at J; junction bases unmatched: 4. CDR1 MNHEY and CDR2 SVGAGI come from the germline V gene. CDR3 length: 14 amino acids. Written as DNA, the CDR3 is TGTGCCAGCAGTTCCCCAGGGGGATCCTACGAGCAGTACTTC. As protein: CASSSPGGSYEQYF.

This clone was counted a single time. V is TRBV7-2 and J is TRBJ2-1; unclear D gene. Between the trimmed V and J ends, which lost 3 bases and 4 bases, there was a span of 16 bases. Per germline, CDR1 SGHTA and CDR2 FQGNSA. This CDR3 has 16 amino acids. The CDR3 loop reads CASSFRRVQRYNEQFF. The CDR3 DNA follows: TGTGCCAGCAGCTTCCGCCGGGTACAGCGATACAATGAGCAGTTCTTC.

The chain uses TRBV23-1 and TRBJ1-1; 7 nucleotides align to TRBD1. TRBV23-1 is assigned to the ORF class and has an uncertain function. There are 16 residues in the CDR3. V lost 7 bases to trimming and J lost 0 bases; unmatched junction nucleotides: 11. This CDR3 reads CASKCRDSKLNTEAFF. The CDR3 nucleotides are TGCGCCAGCAAATGTCGGGACAGTAAACTGAACACTGAAGCTTTCTTT.

The CDR3 DNA reads as TGTGCCAGCAGCCCCGAGAGGGGGCGCCGGGCTTACAATGAGCAGTTCTTC. Protein sequence: CASSPERGRRAYNEQFF. The genes are TRBV16 and TRBJ2-1; the match to TRBD1 covers 7 bases. V was clipped by 4 bases and J by 4 bases; unmatched bases: 13. Germline V lookup: CDR1 KGHSY, CDR2 FQNENV. This CDR3 has 17 amino acids.

DNA of the CDR3: TGTGCCAGTAGTATCGGTTTTGGGACAGGTTCCTACGAGCAGTACTTC. This encodes CASSIGFGTGSYEQYF. The chain combines TRBV19 with TRBJ2-7, with 8 bases that match TRBD1. In germline, CDR1 is LNHDA, CDR2 SQIVND (reference sequence). The junction had 8 bases not matched to a gene; V was cut back by 3 bases and J by 1 base. This CDR3 has 16 residues.

This chain joins TRBV18 and TRBJ1-2; possibly TRBD1 for D (6 bases). Germline CDR1 KGHSH, CDR2 LQKENI. This CDR3 contains 14 residues. Trimming stripped 6 bases from V and 4 bases from J, with 15 bases between. CDR3 in amino acids: CASSPGQTLYGYTF. The CDR3 nucleotides are TGTGCCAGCTCTCCCGGACAGACCCTCTATGGCTACACCTTC.

To note about this clone: At the DNA level, this CDR3 is encoded by other sequences in the same sample as well. The CDR3 region has the DNA TGTGCCAGCTCACCACCCTCTGGGGCCAACGTCCTGACTTTC. Translated, it gives CASSPPSGANVLTF. The gene calls are TRBV18 and TRBJ2-6; D gene unclear. Germline CDR1 reads KGHSH; CDR2 reads LQKENI. The CDR3 spans 14 residues. Trimming shortened V by 0 bases and J by 0 bases, and 0 bases separated the two germline ends.

The J gene is TRBJ1-1, the V gene TRBV30; D is possibly TRBD1 (5 bases). This CDR3 is built from 12 residues. Germline V gives CDR1 GTSNPN, CDR2 SVGIG (reference sequence). Trimming took 2 bases from V and 9 from J, leaving 13 bases between them. As DNA, the CDR3 is TGTGCCTGGAGTCCAGGGCTCTTCAAAGCTTTCTTT. Translated: CAWSPGLFKAFF.

This clone is a singleton in its sample. Here the CDR3 reads CASSRRGGNQPQHF. CDR3 bases: TGTGCCAGTAGTAGGAGGGGTGGCAATCAGCCCCAGCATTTT. The chain has TRBV19 and TRBJ1-5; maybe TRBD1 (5 bases). Looked up from germline, CDR1 is LNHDA and CDR2 is SQIVND (reference sequence). The length of the CDR3 is 14 residues. The V and J ends lost 4 bases and 2 bases respectively, with 9 bases between them.

The V and J genes are TRBV7-9 and TRBJ2-2; D unresolved. Germline V gene lookup returns CDR1 SEHNR and CDR2 FQNEAQ (reference sequence). V lost 0 bases and J lost 3, with 5 bases in between. CDR3 size: 14 residues. The CDR3 DNA sequence: TGTGCCAGCAGCTTAGCCACGTACACCGGGGAGCTGTTTTTT. This gives the protein CASSLATYTGELFF. The complete variable domain, with remaining parts taken from reference TRBV7-9 and TRBJ2-2, reads DTGVSQNPRHKITKRGQNVTFRCDPISEHNRLYWYRQTLGQGPEFLTYFQNEAQLEKSRLLSDRFSAERPKGSFSTLEIQRTEQGDSAMYLCASSLATYTGELFFGEGSRLTVL.

The chain is built from TRBV29-1 and TRBJ2-5; 14 nucleotides agree with TRBD2. The germline CDR1 and CDR2 sequences are SQVTM and ANQGSEA. This CDR3 is built from 15 residues. With V trimmed by 2 bases and J by 5 bases, 4 bases remained unmatched. This CDR3 is CSVERTSGGRETQYF. Here the CDR3 DNA reads TGCAGCGTTGAAAGGACTAGCGGGGGGCGGGAGACCCAGTACTTC.

CDR3 in amino acids: CASSFHRDRYTGELFF. The DNA for the CDR3 is TGTGCCAGCAGCTTCCATCGGGACCGATACACCGGGGAGCTGTTTTTT. The V and J genes are TRBV7-9 and TRBJ2-2, with D perhaps TRBD1 or TRBD2 (5 bases each). Germline values: CDR1 SEHNR, CDR2 FQNEAQ (reference sequence). The V end lost 3 bases, the J end lost 3 bases, and 14 bases lay between the germline ends. The CDR3 has 16 amino acids.

V and J are TRBV5-5 and TRBJ2-3; 10 bases are shared with TRBD1. CDR3 length: 16 amino acids. The V gene's germline CDR1 is SGHKS and CDR2 YYEKEE (reference sequence). V lost 0 bases, J lost 4 bases, and 5 bases stayed unmatched. CDR3 coding DNA: TGTGCCAGCAGCTTGGACGGGACAGGGGTCGCAGATACGCAGTATTTT. Amino acid sequence: CASSLDGTGVADTQYF.

The V and J genes are TRBV5-6 and TRBJ2-4; no clear D gene. The germline V and J ends were trimmed by 0 bases and 4 bases, with 8 bases remaining between them. The germline V gene has CDR1 SGHDT and CDR2 YYEEEE. The CDR3 spans 14 residues. CDR3 in amino acids: CASSLVFRKNIQYF. The CDR3 coding sequence is TGTGCCAGCAGCTTGGTCTTCAGAAAAAACATTCAGTACTTC. Combining the CDR3 with reference TRBV5-6 and TRBJ2-4 gives the whole variable domain DAGVTQSPTHLIKTRGQQVTLRCSPKSGHDTVSWYQQALGQGPQFIFQYYEEEERQRGNFPDRFSGHQFPNYSSELNVNALLLGDSALYLCASSLVFRKNIQYFGAGTRLSVL.

The CDR3 DNA is TGTGCCAGCAGCAGGGGCGAGAACTATGGCTACACCTTC. Protein sequence: CASSRGENYGYTF. This sequence joins TRBV2 and TRBJ1-2, with D possibly matching TRBD1 (6 bases). In germline, CDR1 is SNHLY, CDR2 FYNNEI. This CDR3 region has 13 residues. V lost 6 bases, J lost 2 bases, and 10 bases lay in between.

The chain has TRBV5-4 and TRBJ1-3, with D unresolved. The CDR3 is made up of 16 amino acids. CDR1 is SGHNT, CDR2 YYREEE, per germline (reference sequence). Trimming left V 4 bases short and J 5 bases short, with 19 bases between. The CDR3: CASSQAAAGDRNTIYF. The CDR3 coding sequence is TGTGCCAGCAGCCAGGCGGCGGCAGGAGACCGAAACACCATATATTTT.

This chain uses TRBV29-1 with TRBJ1-2; no firm D call. Germline loops: CDR1 SQVTM, CDR2 ANQGSEA. The CDR3 has 13 residues. V was shortened by 0 bases and J by 0 bases, with 5 bases between the two germline ends. The CDR3 DNA reads TGCAGCGTTGAAGATCAGACTAACTATGGCTACACCTTC. This sequence encodes CSVEDQTNYGYTF. The whole variable domain, filled in from reference TRBV29-1 and TRBJ1-2, reads SAVISQKPSRDICQRGTSLTIQCQVDSQVTMMFWYRQQPGQSLTLIATANQGSEATYESGFVIDKFPISRPNLTFSTLTVSNMSPEDSSIYLCSVEDQTNYGYTFGSGTRLTVV.

J is TRBJ1-1 and V is TRBV10-1; D unclear. Trimming pared 2 bases from V and 8 bases from J, leaving 9 bases between. Germline V CDR1 and CDR2: WNHNN, SYGVQD (reference sequence). The CDR3 runs 12 residues. DNA of the CDR3: TGCGCCAGCAGTGAGGATGGCGGGGAAGCTTTCTTT. The encoded protein is CASSEDGGEAFF.

The V gene is TRBV7-6, the J gene TRBJ1-5; D gene ambiguous. This CDR3 spans 13 amino acids. The V gene's germline CDR1 is SGHVS and CDR2 FNYEAQ. V gave up 0 bases and J gave up 5 bases, with 5 bases separating them. As DNA, the CDR3 is TGTGCCAGCAGCTTAGCAGGAGATCAGCCCCAGCATTTT. Protein product: CASSLAGDQPQHF.

This sequence joins TRBV4-1 and TRBJ2-2, with TRBD1 matching 9 bases. V dropped 2 bases and J dropped 5; count of bases not matched to a gene: 6. The germline gives CDR1 MGHRA, CDR2 YSYEKL. The CDR3 covers 16 residues. The CDR3 region has the DNA TGCGCCAGCAGCCAATTTCCGGGACAGGGTACCGGGGAGCTGTTTTTT. Protein sequence: CASSQFPGQGTGELFF.

The rearrangement joins TRBV7-9 to TRBJ1-1; D is uncertain. This CDR3 has 14 amino acids. Germline values: CDR1 SEHNR, CDR2 FQNEAQ (reference sequence). V was trimmed by 11 bases and J by 1 base, leaving 17 bases between them. The CDR3 DNA reads TGTGCCGGAAGCTCGTGGACGGCGAACACTGAAGCTTTCTTT. Amino acid sequence: CAGSSWTANTEAFF. Looking up the rest from reference TRBV7-9 and TRBJ1-1 gives the full variable domain: DTGVSQNPRHKITKRGQNVTFRCDPISEHNRLYWYRQTLGQGPEFLTYFQNEAQLEKSRLLSDRFSAERPKGSFSTLEIQRTEQGDSAMYLCAGSSWTANTEAFFGQGTRLTVV.

This chain joins TRBV6-5 and TRBJ1-2; D remains unclear. CDR1 and CDR2 from the germline V gene are MNHEY and SVGAGI. Trimming took 6 bases from V and 8 from J, leaving 19 bases between them. This CDR3 comprises 14 residues. The CDR3 bases are TGTGCCAGCAGCGTTTCAGGCCCGTTAGTGGGCTACACCTTC. It encodes CASSVSGPLVGYTF.

The chain combines TRBV4-3 with TRBJ2-7; 8 nucleotides match TRBD1. Germline V gives CDR1 LGHNA, CDR2 YSLEER. Losses at the gene ends were 1 base for V and 5 bases for J; bases not matched to a gene: 7. The CDR3 has 15 residues. CDR3 loop: CASSQGDRLNDEQYF. The DNA for the CDR3 is TGCGCCAGCAGCCAAGGGGACAGGCTTAACGACGAGCAGTACTTC.

V and J are TRBV5-4 and TRBJ1-1; 8 nucleotides agree with TRBD1. Germline CDR1 and CDR2: SGHNT and YYREEE (reference sequence). The J segment lost 0 bases and the V segment lost 0 bases, leaving 7 bases of the junction unmatched. The CDR3 spans 17 residues. As DNA, the CDR3 is TGTGCCAGCAGCTTGGACAGGGGGAGCCCAATGAACACTGAAGCTTTCTTT. This translates into CASSLDRGSPMNTEAFF.

The chain employs TRBV19 and TRBJ1-3, with D hard to call. The CDR3 loop spans 15 amino acids. Germline CDR1 and CDR2: LNHDA and SQIVND (reference sequence). The germline V and J ends were trimmed by 3 bases and 0 bases, with 9 bases remaining between them. This CDR3 is CASSIRPDSGNTIYF. The DNA of the CDR3 is TGTGCCAGTAGTATTCGGCCGGACTCTGGAAACACCATATATTTT.

The V and J genes are TRBV5-5 and TRBJ1-4; tentative D call: TRBD1 (6 bases). The CDR3 runs to 15 residues. V gave up 4 bases and J gave up 0 bases, with 10 bases separating them. Germline V lookup: CDR1 SGHKS, CDR2 YYEKEE (reference sequence). CDR3 bases: TGTGCCAGCAGCCAGGGACAAGCAACTAATGAAAAACTGTTTTTT. Translating it yields CASSQGQATNEKLFF. The variable domain in full, with the rest retrieved from reference TRBV5-5 and TRBJ1-4, is DAGVTQSPTHLIKTRGQQVTLRCSPISGHKSVSWYQQVLGQGPQFIFQYYEKEERGRGNFPDRFSARQFPNYSSELNVNALLLGDSALYLCASSQGQATNEKLFFGSGTQLSVL.

This chain connects TRBV5-4 to TRBJ1-6; tentative D call: TRBD1 (5 bases). This CDR3 contains 13 residues. Germline CDR1 reads SGHNT; CDR2 reads YYREEE (reference sequence). V shed 2 bases and J shed 14 bases, with 14 bases lying between them. Here the CDR3 reads CASSFLGGRTLHF. In DNA form, the CDR3 reads TGTGCCAGCAGCTTTTTGGGGGGAAGGACCCTCCACTTT.

DNA of the CDR3: TGTGCCAGCAGCATTTGGGGCACAGATACGCAGTATTTT. Protein: CASSIWGTDTQYF. This chain uses TRBV7-9 with TRBJ2-3; D remains unclear. V lost 5 bases, J lost 1 base, and 7 bases lay in between. CDR1 and CDR2 (germline): SEHNR, FQNEAQ (reference sequence). The CDR3 is 13 residues long.

The CDR3 region has the DNA TGTGCCAGCAGCTTACGAACCGGGACAGGGAGCGGCTACACCTTC. Translated, it gives CASSLRTGTGSGYTF. The chain has TRBV5-8 and TRBJ1-2, with 9 nucleotides matching TRBD1. The CDR3 extends over 15 amino acids. Germline V gives CDR1 SGHTS, CDR2 YDEGEE. With 2 bases clipped from V and 8 bases from J, the junction kept 10 bases outside the gene matches.

This clone is a singleton in its sample. This chain uses TRBV11-2 with TRBJ2-7; TRBD2 agrees at 9 bases. Germline V CDR1 and CDR2: SGHAT, FQNNGV. This CDR3 comprises 16 residues. The junction had 7 bases not matched to a gene; V was cut back by 1 base and J by 3 bases. The CDR3 coding sequence is TGTGCCAGCAGCTTAGTCCTGCTAGCGGGGAGCTACGAGCAGTACTTC. It specifies CASSLVLLAGSYEQYF.